This T cell receptor (beta chain) was profiled in a study of tumor-infiltrating lymphocytes in localized non-small cell lung cancer. Points from the study as a whole: Higher tumor T cell infiltration than in uninvolved lung was supported by TCRbeta sequencing.

The repertoire was sequenced with immunoSEQ multiplex PCR; TCRdb's copy has only in-frame clones and lacks some. The sample yields 9,500 to 15,000 clones, 85% to 90% seen once. A word on this clone: What it binds is not known.

V lost 5 bases to trimming and J lost 5 bases, with 10 bases between them. This CDR3 contains 12 residues. The germline CDR1 and CDR2 sequences are SGHRS and YFSETQ. Sequencing input: lung tumor tissue. The sequence was collected from a human donor with non-small cell lung cancer. This chain joins TRBV5-1 and TRBJ2-5; D may match TRBD1 or TRBD2 (5 bases each). As DNA, the CDR3 is TGCGCCAGCAGTCGGGGCGCGGAGACCCAGTACTTC. Its protein is CASSRGAETQYF.